Detailed here is one T cell receptor beta chain. Its cognate antigen is unknown. These data belong to a study of T cell responses to AZD1222 COVID-19 vaccine. Study results and limitations: The study identified only five to seven AZD1222 recipients as seropositive at baseline. Among vaccine-associated CD4 TCRs, coverage spanned spike, with dominance at 160-218 and 743-854.

Germline CDR1 reads LGHNA; CDR2 reads YNFKEQ. The CDR3 has 14 amino acids. V lost 1 base and J lost 7, with 11 bases in between. The table came from immunoSEQ multiplex PCR; TCRdb's copy has only in-frame clones and leaves some out. The data show some 180,000 clones, roughly nine tenths seen once. The sequence derives from an adult who received the AZD1222 COVID-19 vaccine. Sample: peripheral blood, taken 28 days after the second AZD1222 dose. This chain joins TRBV4-2 and TRBJ2-1; maybe TRBD2 (5 bases). CDR3 in DNA: TGTGCCAGCAGCCAAGGCCCGGACTCTAATGAGCAGTTCTTC. Encoded protein: CASSQGPDSNEQFF.